The T cell receptor (beta chain) under discussion was sequenced for a study of Ad26.COV2.S vaccination and SARS-CoV-2 variants. Treatment: roughly 20 received Ad26.COV2.S at low or high dose, single or two shots; about 5 received placebo; per-sample allocation not given. On day 63 after the first injection, vaccine and placebo recipients gave samples. Sequencing used immunoSEQ multiplex PCR; TCRdb keeps in-frame clones, though not all of them. The sample has fewer than 400,000 clones, 75% to 90% seen once; the top ten hold roughly 3%. There are 18 residues in the CDR3. Trimming stripped 1 base from V and 3 bases from J, with 21 bases between. Looked up from germline, CDR1 is PRHDT and CDR2 is FYEKMQ (reference sequence).

Sequences were derived from peripheral blood, sampled in a trial of Ad26.COV2.S vaccine versus placebo. The receptor comes from a person between 18 and 65 years old who received the Ad26.COV2.S COVID-19 vaccine or a placebo. The chain links TRBV13 to TRBJ1-2; D ambiguous. CDR3 DNA sequence: TGTGCCAGCAGCTTAGACAGCACACGGGATTTCGGGTACTATGGCTACACCTTC. This encodes CASSLDSTRDFGYYGYTF.